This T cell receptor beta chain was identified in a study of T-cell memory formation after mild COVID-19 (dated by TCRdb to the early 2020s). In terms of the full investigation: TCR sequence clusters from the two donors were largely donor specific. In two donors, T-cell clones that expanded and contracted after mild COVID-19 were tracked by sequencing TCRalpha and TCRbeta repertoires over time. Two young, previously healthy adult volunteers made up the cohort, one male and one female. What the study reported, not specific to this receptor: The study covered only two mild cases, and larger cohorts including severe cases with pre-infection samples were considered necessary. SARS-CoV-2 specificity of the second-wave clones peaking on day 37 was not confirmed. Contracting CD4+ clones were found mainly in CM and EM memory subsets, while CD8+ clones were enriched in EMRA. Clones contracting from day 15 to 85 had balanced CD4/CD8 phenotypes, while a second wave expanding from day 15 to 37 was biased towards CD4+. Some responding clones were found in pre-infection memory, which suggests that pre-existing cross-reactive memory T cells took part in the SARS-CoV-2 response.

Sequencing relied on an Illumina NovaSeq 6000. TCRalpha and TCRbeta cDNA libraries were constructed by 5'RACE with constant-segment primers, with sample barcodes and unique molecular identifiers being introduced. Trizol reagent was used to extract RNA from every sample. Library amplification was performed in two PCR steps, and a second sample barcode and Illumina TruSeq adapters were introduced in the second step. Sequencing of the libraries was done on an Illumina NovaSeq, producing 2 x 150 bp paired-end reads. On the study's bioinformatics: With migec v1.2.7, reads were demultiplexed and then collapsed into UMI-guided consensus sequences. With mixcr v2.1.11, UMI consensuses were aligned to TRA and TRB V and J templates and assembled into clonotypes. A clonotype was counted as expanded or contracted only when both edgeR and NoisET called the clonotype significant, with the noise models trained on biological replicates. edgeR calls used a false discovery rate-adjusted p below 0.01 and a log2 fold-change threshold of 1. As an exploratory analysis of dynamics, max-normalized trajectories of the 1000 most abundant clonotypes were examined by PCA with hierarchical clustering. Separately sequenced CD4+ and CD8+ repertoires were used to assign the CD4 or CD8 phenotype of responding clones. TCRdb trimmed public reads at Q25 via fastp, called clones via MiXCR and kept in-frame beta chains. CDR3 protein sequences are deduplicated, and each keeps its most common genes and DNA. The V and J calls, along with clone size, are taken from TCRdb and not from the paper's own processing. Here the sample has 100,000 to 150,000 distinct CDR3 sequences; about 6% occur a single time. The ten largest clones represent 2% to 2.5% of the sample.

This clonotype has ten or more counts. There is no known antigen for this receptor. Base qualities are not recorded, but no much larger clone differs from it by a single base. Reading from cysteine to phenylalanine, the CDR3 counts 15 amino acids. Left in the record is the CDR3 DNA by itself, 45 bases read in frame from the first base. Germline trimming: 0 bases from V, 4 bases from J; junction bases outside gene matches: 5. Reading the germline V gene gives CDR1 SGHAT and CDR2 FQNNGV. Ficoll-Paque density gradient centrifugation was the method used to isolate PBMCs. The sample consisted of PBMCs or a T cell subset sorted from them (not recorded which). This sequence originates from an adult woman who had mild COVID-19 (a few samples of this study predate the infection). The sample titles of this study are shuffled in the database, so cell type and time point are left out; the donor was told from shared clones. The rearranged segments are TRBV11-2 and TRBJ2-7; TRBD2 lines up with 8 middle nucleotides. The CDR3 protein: CASSLDGGAIYEQYF. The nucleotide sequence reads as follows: TGTGCCAGCAGCTTAGACGGGGGGGCCATATACGAGCAGTACTTC. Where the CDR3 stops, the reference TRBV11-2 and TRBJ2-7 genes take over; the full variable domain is EAGVAQSPRYKIIEKRQSVAFWCNPISGHATLYWYQQILGQGPKLLIQFQNNGVVDDSQLPKDRFSAERLKGVDSTLKIQPAKLEDSAVYLCASSLDGGAIYEQYFGPGTRLTVT.